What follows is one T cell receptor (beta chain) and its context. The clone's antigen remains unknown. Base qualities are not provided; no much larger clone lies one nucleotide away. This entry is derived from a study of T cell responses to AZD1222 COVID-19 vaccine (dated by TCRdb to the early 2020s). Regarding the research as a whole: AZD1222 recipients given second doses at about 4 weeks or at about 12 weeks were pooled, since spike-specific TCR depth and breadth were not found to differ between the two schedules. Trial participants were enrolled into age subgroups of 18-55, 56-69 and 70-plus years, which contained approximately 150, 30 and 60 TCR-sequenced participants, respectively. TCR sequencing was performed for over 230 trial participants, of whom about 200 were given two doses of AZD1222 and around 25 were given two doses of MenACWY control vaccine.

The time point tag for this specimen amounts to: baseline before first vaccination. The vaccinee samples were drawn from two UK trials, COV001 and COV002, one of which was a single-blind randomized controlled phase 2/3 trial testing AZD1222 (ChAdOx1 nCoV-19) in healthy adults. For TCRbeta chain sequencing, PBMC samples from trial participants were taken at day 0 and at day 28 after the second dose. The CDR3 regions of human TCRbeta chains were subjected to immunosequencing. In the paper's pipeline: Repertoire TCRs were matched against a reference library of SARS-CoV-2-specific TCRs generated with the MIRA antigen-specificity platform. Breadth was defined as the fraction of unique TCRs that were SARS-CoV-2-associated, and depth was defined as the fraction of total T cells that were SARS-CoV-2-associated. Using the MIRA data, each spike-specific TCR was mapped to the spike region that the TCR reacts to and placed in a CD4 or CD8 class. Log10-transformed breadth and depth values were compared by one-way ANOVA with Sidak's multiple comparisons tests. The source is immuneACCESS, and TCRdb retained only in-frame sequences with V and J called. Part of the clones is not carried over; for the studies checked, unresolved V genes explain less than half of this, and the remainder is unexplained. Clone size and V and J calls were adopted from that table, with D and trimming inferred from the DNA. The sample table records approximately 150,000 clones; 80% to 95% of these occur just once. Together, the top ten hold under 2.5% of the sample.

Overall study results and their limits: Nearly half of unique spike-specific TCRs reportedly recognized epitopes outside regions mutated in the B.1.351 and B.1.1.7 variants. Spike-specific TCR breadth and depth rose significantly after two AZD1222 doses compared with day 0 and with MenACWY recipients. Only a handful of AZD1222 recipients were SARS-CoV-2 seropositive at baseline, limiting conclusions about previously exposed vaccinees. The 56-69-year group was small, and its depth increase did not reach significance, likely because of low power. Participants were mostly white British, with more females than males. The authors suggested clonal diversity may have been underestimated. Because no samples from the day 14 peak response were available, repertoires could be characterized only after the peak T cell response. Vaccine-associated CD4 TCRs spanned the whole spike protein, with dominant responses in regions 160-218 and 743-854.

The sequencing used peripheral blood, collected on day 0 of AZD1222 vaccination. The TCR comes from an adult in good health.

The nucleotides are TGTGCCATTATGGACTCTGGGGCCAACGTCCTGACTTTC. This codes for CAIMDSGANVLTF. Rearrangement joined TRBV10-3 to TRBJ2-6, with the D gene uncertain. The germline V gene provides CDR1 ENHRY and CDR2 SYGVKD. V and J are truncated by 9 bases and 0 bases respectively, leaving an intervening sequence of 6 bases. The CDR3 numbers 13 residues from cysteine through phenylalanine. This entry keeps only the CDR3 DNA: 39 bases, framed from base 1.